The next 30 T cell receptor beta chains were all read from a single sample in a study of cytomegalovirus exposure and HLA in healthy donors. PCR involved 60 Vbeta and 13 Jbeta primers. Profiling relied on immunoSEQ multiplex PCR, and the TCRdb table lists in-frame clones only, not all of them. This sample yields 99,000 or so clones, of which about a tenth are seen a single time; approximately 6% belongs to the top ten. Source material: PBMCs. The receptors were gathered from a man between 35 and 55 years old in good health and CMV-seropositive.

The genes are TRBV5-1 and TRBJ2-2; weak D call: TRBD2 (5 bases). The germline V gene has CDR1 SGHRS and CDR2 YFSETQ. The germline V and J ends were trimmed by 1 base and 6 bases, with 10 bases remaining between them. This CDR3 spans 14 amino acids. CDR3 in DNA: TGCGCCAGCAGCTTGAGGTCGGAGGCCGGGGAGCTGTTTTTT. It codes for CASSLRSEAGELFF. The variable domain in full, with the rest retrieved from reference TRBV5-1 and TRBJ2-2, is KAGVTQTPRYLIKTRGQQVTLSCSPISGHRSVSWYQQTPGQGLQFLFEYFSETQRNKGNFPGRFSGRQFSNSRSEMNVSTLELGDSALYLCASSLRSEAGELFFGEGSRLTVL.

The chain has TRBV9 and TRBJ2-3; 13 bases map to TRBD2. J gave up 5 bases and V 3 bases, and 6 bases lay outside the gene matches. The CDR3 loop spans 16 amino acids. From germline, CDR1 is SGDLS and CDR2 YYNGEE. The CDR3 loop is CASSAGLAGAKDTQYF. CDR3 coding DNA: TGTGCCAGCAGCGCAGGACTAGCGGGAGCGAAAGATACGCAGTATTTT.

The rearrangement links TRBV7-2 to TRBJ2-4, with D perhaps TRBD1 (5 bases). V was pared by 0 bases and J by 1 base, with 13 bases between. There are 17 residues in the CDR3. Per germline, CDR1 SGHTA and CDR2 FQGNSA. For the CDR3, the DNA is TGTGCCAGCAGCTTAGCGCACCAGGGCTTTGCCAAAAACATTCAGTACTTC. Its translation is CASSLAHQGFAKNIQYF.

This clone occurred a few times. Here the CDR3 omits its conserved ending phenylalanine or tryptophan, so a read error is the likely source. Because the CDR3's place on the DNA is in doubt, the DNA is left out and the CDR3 is given as listed by TCRdb. This chain links TRBV6-4 with TRBJ2-2; the table's D call, TRBD1, has no DNA check behind it. The germline CDR1 and CDR2 sequences are MRHNA and SNTAGT. The CDR3 is 13 amino acids long, termini counted. CDR3 sequence: CASSDRDTGEMFL.

The chain links TRBV10-2 to TRBJ2-3; a weak D match, TRBD2 (5 bases). V was clipped by 4 bases and J by 6 bases, with 20 bases between them. This CDR3 is built from 16 residues. The germline V gene encodes CDR1 WSHSY and CDR2 SAAADI. The DNA for the CDR3 is TGCGCCAGCAGTGCCCTTACTGTGGGAGTGGGGGATACGCAGTATTTT. Amino acid sequence: CASSALTVGVGDTQYF.

V gene TRBV7-2 combines with J gene TRBJ2-7; 12 bases are a match to TRBD2. V shed 5 bases and J 1 base; nucleotides not matched to a gene: 15. CDR3 length: 19 residues. Germline-derived CDR1 and CDR2 are SGHTA and FQGNSA. CDR3 DNA sequence: TGTGCCAGCAGCCGAGAAAAGGTGACTAGCGGGAGAGGGTCCTACGAGCAGTACTTC. This sequence encodes CASSREKVTSGRGSYEQYF.

The chain has TRBV5-1 and TRBJ2-6, with 9 bases lining up with TRBD1. The CDR3 length is 16 residues. J gave up 3 bases and V 5 bases, and 6 bases lay outside the gene matches. Per the germline V gene, CDR1 is SGHRS and CDR2 is YFSETQ. CDR3 coding DNA: TGCGCCAGCAGTAGTACAGGGGGCAATGGGGCCAACGTCCTGACTTTC. Its protein is CASSSTGGNGANVLTF.

The gene calls are TRBV10-3 and TRBJ2-5; 10 bases align to TRBD2. Germline CDR1 reads ENHRY; CDR2 reads SYGVKD. Unmatched junction bases numbered 6, after V lost 0 bases and J lost 5 bases. This CDR3 region has 16 residues. CDR3 amino acids: CAISESSGRAAETQYF. The CDR3 DNA is TGTGCCATCAGTGAGTCAAGCGGGAGGGCCGCGGAGACCCAGTACTTC.

The chain couples TRBV9 to TRBJ2-2, with a weak D call TRBD1 (6 bases). Germline V lookup: CDR1 SGDLS, CDR2 YYNGEE. Trimming took off 3 bases at V and 7 bases at J, with 16 bases between the two ends. The CDR3 is 15 amino acids. CDR3 sequence (DNA): TGTGCCAGCAGCGAGGGGGACGCCCAGGACGGGGAGCTGTTTTTT. Amino acids: CASSEGDAQDGELFF. The entire variable domain, with the rest obtained from reference TRBV9 and TRBJ2-2, is as follows: DSGVTQTPKHLITATGQRVTLRCSPRSGDLSVYWYQQSLDQGLQFLIQYYNGEERAKGNILERFSAQQFPDLHSELNLSSLELGDSALYFCASSEGDAQDGELFFGEGSRLTVL.

The chain is built from TRBV7-9 and TRBJ2-3, with TRBD2 matching over 10 bases. This CDR3 comprises 17 residues. Germline values: CDR1 SEHNR, CDR2 FQNEAQ (reference sequence). After removal of 2 bases from V and 6 bases from J, the junction contained 11 bases not matched to a gene. This CDR3 reads CASSLRDYSGRMDTQYF. The CDR3 nucleotides are TGTGCCAGCAGCTTAAGGGACTATAGCGGGAGGATGGATACGCAGTATTTT.

J is TRBJ2-5 and V is TRBV5-1; 8 bases map to TRBD2. Germline assignment: CDR1 SGHRS and CDR2 YFSETQ. Germline trimming cut 4 bases from V and 5 bases from J; bases unmatched to any gene: 10. The CDR3 is 15 amino acids. DNA for the CDR3: TGCGCCAGCAGCAGTAGCGGGATCCGTTCCGAGACCCAGTACTTC. It codes for CASSSSGIRSETQYF.

This clone appeared a few times. The genes are TRBV6-5 and TRBJ2-5, with D hard to call. The CDR3 is 12 amino acids. CDR1 is MNHEY, CDR2 SVGAGI, per germline. With 2 bases removed from V and 1 base from J, the gap between germline ends came to 2 bases. CDR3 sequence (DNA): TGTGCCAGCAGTTACCGCCAAGAGACCCAGTACTTC. It codes for CASSYRQETQYF.

This clone has a handful of counts. The V gene is TRBV19, the J gene TRBJ2-2, with a possible D match to TRBD1 (6 bases). Trimming left V 4 bases short and J 6 bases short, with 15 bases between. CDR1 is LNHDA, CDR2 SQIVND, per germline (reference sequence). This CDR3 contains 15 residues. CDR3 loop: CASSNQGQFPGELFF. CDR3 sequence (DNA): TGTGCCAGTAGTAATCAGGGACAATTCCCCGGGGAGCTGTTTTTT.

CDR3 DNA sequence: TGTGCCAGCAGGGGGGAGGGGACAGGGAACACTGAAGCTTTCTTT. Translation: CASRGEGTGNTEAFF. The genes are TRBV6-1 and TRBJ1-1; 8 positions match TRBD1. The CDR3 has 15 residues. V shed 6 bases and J 1 base; nucleotides not matched to a gene: 7. In germline, CDR1 is MNHNS, CDR2 SASEGT.

The chain uses TRBV5-6 and TRBJ2-7; tentative D call: TRBD1 (6 bases). Deletions cut 0 bases from V and 0 bases from J, with 10 bases between. CDR3 length: 15 residues. Germline CDR1 and CDR2: SGHDT and YYEEEE. The CDR3 spells CASSLAWTASYEQYF. The CDR3 nucleotides read TGTGCCAGCAGCTTGGCATGGACAGCCTCCTACGAGCAGTACTTC.

This clone occurred a few times. The chain recombines TRBV7-2 with TRBJ2-7; 9 bases are shared with TRBD2. The J segment lost 1 base and the V segment lost 1 base, leaving 5 bases of the junction unmatched. This CDR3 comprises 16 residues. Germline CDR1 and CDR2: SGHTA and FQGNSA. Here the CDR3 DNA reads TGTGCCAGCAGCTTAGGAGAGACTAGCGGATCCTACGAGCAGTACTTC. Protein: CASSLGETSGSYEQYF.

The chain employs TRBV18 and TRBJ1-1; D gene uncertain. This CDR3 region has 12 residues. Germline loops: CDR1 KGHSH, CDR2 LQKENI. V shed 9 bases and J shed 11 bases, with 19 bases lying between them. CDR3 DNA sequence: TGTGCCAGTTACAGCTCAGGTCCACGCGCTTTCTTT. Protein sequence: CASYSSGPRAFF.

The CDR3 bases are TGTGCCAGCAGCCCTTCCCGTAGGGAGGACACCATATATTTT. Amino acids: CASSPSRREDTIYF. This chain uses TRBV12-1 with TRBJ1-3. TRBV12-1 is classified as a pseudogene. The CDR3 spans 14 residues.

This clone was counted between two and nine times. This chain links TRBV29-1 with TRBJ2-1; TRBD2 agrees at 14 bases. Germline loops: CDR1 SQVTM, CDR2 ANQGSEA. The CDR3 totals 16 residues. The V and J ends lost 6 bases and 0 bases, in that order; junction bases with no gene match: 4. As DNA, the CDR3 is TGCAGCGTGAGAGGGACTAGCGGGAGCTCCTACAATGAGCAGTTCTTC. This encodes CSVRGTSGSSYNEQFF.

The chain combines TRBV5-4 with TRBJ2-5; the D is unclear. Germline CDR1 SGHNT, CDR2 YYREEE (reference sequence). Trimming removed 1 base at V and 3 bases at J, with 7 bases between. This CDR3 is built from 13 residues. CDR3 sequence: CASSLNAEETQYF. The CDR3 nucleotides read TGTGCCAGCAGCTTGAACGCAGAAGAGACCCAGTACTTC.

The V and J genes are TRBV13 and TRBJ2-7; TRBD2 matches 11 bases. Germline V gene sequence: CDR1 PRHDT, CDR2 FYEKMQ (reference sequence). V trimming: 3 bases; J trimming: 3 bases; junction bases outside the gene matches: 4. The CDR3 length is 15 residues. CDR3 DNA: TGTGCCAGCAGCTTCTTACTAGCGGGAGTCTACGAGCAGTACTTC. This sequence encodes CASSFLLAGVYEQYF.

The chain is built from TRBV2 and TRBJ2-7; 12 bases are a match to TRBD2. Germline-derived CDR1 and CDR2 are SNHLY and FYNNEI. The CDR3 extends over 14 amino acids. V shed 7 bases and J 2 bases; nucleotides not matched to a gene: 3. Written as DNA, the CDR3 is TGTGCCAGCACCCTAGCGGGGGGGGCCTACGAGCAGTACTTC. It codes for CASTLAGGAYEQYF.

The chain uses TRBV13 and TRBJ2-1; the D gene is possibly TRBD1 (5 bases). Germline V CDR1 and CDR2: PRHDT, FYEKMQ (reference sequence). The CDR3 sequence is 12 residues long. With 8 bases removed from V and 6 bases from J, the gap between germline ends came to 11 bases. This CDR3 is CASGASRNEQFF. Written as DNA, the CDR3 is TGTGCCAGCGGGGCTTCGCGCAATGAGCAGTTCTTC.

The rearrangement links TRBV5-1 to TRBJ2-5; TRBD2 aligns across 10 bases. The CDR3 spans 16 residues. Germline-derived CDR1 and CDR2 are SGHRS and YFSETQ. J was trimmed by 5 bases and V by 0 bases; bases with no gene match: 7. This CDR3 is CASSLGTSGTGETQYF. The DNA for the CDR3 is TGCGCCAGCAGCTTGGGAACTAGCGGGACGGGGGAGACCCAGTACTTC.

The rearrangement joins TRBV5-1 to TRBJ1-5, with a weak D call TRBD1 (5 bases). V was clipped by 3 bases and J by 2 bases, with 6 bases between them. Germline CDR1 reads SGHRS; CDR2 reads YFSETQ. The CDR3 spans 13 residues. This CDR3 reads CASSWGGNQPQHF. CDR3 sequence (DNA): TGCGCCAGCAGCTGGGGGGGCAATCAGCCCCAGCATTTT.

V usage is TRBV5-1 and J usage is TRBJ2-7; weak D call: TRBD2 (6 bases). Germline CDR1 SGHRS, CDR2 YFSETQ. This CDR3 contains 14 residues. V was shortened by 0 bases and J by 4 bases, with 11 bases between the two germline ends. This CDR3 is CASSLARERYEQYF. DNA of the CDR3: TGCGCCAGCAGCTTGGCTCGGGAGCGATACGAGCAGTACTTC. Drawing the rest from reference TRBV5-1 and TRBJ2-7, the complete variable domain is KAGVTQTPRYLIKTRGQQVTLSCSPISGHRSVSWYQQTPGQGLQFLFEYFSETQRNKGNFPGRFSGRQFSNSRSEMNVSTLELGDSALYLCASSLARERYEQYFGPGTRLTVT.

This chain's CDR3 is CASSLHGGGSEKLFF. The CDR3 nucleotides read TGTGCCAGCAGTCTCCACGGGGGTGGGAGTGAAAAACTGTTTTTT. The chain couples TRBV27 to TRBJ1-4; tentative D call: TRBD1 (5 bases). CDR3 length: 15 amino acids. Germline values: CDR1 MNHEY, CDR2 SMNVEV (reference sequence). V was cut by 5 bases and J by 7 bases, with 17 bases left in between.

This clone has just a few counts. The chain links TRBV5-1 to TRBJ2-7; the D is unclear. The CDR3 runs to 14 residues. Germline CDR1 SGHRS, CDR2 YFSETQ. V was cut by 0 bases and J by 1 base, with 8 bases left in between. CDR3 sequence: CASSLVAVSYEQYF. Written as DNA, the CDR3 is TGCGCCAGCAGCTTGGTAGCTGTTTCCTACGAGCAGTACTTC.

The chain recombines TRBV11-3 with TRBJ2-1; 10 bases fit TRBD2. CDR3 length: 16 amino acids. The germline CDR1 and CDR2 sequences are SGHNT and YENEEA. Trimming cost V 2 bases and J 8 bases; bases outside gene matches: 9. The CDR3: CASSLIWGLAYHEQFF. CDR3 DNA: TGTGCCAGCAGCTTAATTTGGGGACTAGCGTACCATGAGCAGTTCTTC.

V usage is TRBV28 and J usage is TRBJ2-7; perhaps TRBD2 as D (6 bases). This CDR3 has 14 residues. Per germline, CDR1 MDHEN and CDR2 SYDVKM. With 4 bases removed from V and 2 bases from J, the gap between germline ends came to 12 bases. The CDR3 DNA follows: TGTGCCAGCAGTTCTCCGGGACTTACCTACGAGCAGTACTTC. Residues: CASSSPGLTYEQYF.